This passage covers 23 T cell receptor beta chains from one sample sequenced in a study of cytomegalovirus exposure and HLA in healthy donors. Primers included in the PCR were 60 Vbeta and 13 Jbeta primers. Sequencing used immunoSEQ multiplex PCR; TCRdb keeps in-frame clones, though not all of them. The sample lists 150,000 to 200,000 clones; roughly 90% were seen once. Sequencing used PBMCs. The receptors were gathered from a woman aged 18-29 years in good health and CMV-seronegative.

This chain joins TRBV28 and TRBJ2-7, with 13 positions matching TRBD2. V shed 5 bases, J shed 6 bases, and the junction held 10 bases outside the gene matches. This CDR3 has 16 residues. CDR1 is MDHEN and CDR2 is SYDVKM in the germline V gene. The CDR3 coding sequence is TGTGCCAGCAGTCCAAGGGCGACTAGCGGGGGGCCCGAGCAGTACTTC. It translates to CASSPRATSGGPEQYF. Based on the CDR3 plus reference TRBV28 and TRBJ2-7, the full variable domain is DVKVTQSSRYLVKRTGEKVFLECVQDMDHENMFWYRQDPGLGLRLIYFSYDVKMKEKGDIPEGYSVSREKKERFSLILESASTNQTSMYLCASSPRATSGGPEQYFGPGTRLTVT.

The chain employs TRBV7-9 and TRBJ2-2; 8 nucleotides match TRBD1. V shed 5 bases, J shed 1 base, and the junction held 12 bases outside the gene matches. The CDR3 spans 18 residues. The germline CDR1 and CDR2 sequences are SEHNR and FQNEAQ (reference sequence). The CDR3 region is CASSPRGPGTGNTGELFF. The CDR3 DNA is TGTGCCAGCAGCCCCAGGGGCCCCGGGACAGGGAACACCGGGGAGCTGTTTTTT.

The chain is built from TRBV7-6 and TRBJ2-5; tentative D call: TRBD2 (5 bases). Looked up from germline, CDR1 is SGHVS and CDR2 is FNYEAQ. CDR3 length: 13 amino acids. The V and J ends lost 5 bases and 5 bases respectively, with 12 bases between them. CDR3 protein: CASSVTRWETQYF. CDR3 nucleotides: TGTGCCAGCAGCGTCACTAGGTGGGAGACCCAGTACTTC.

The J gene is TRBJ1-1, the V gene TRBV5-1; possible D gene TRBD1, 6 bases. There are 15 residues in the CDR3. Between the trimmed V and J ends, which lost 1 base and 1 base, there was a span of 11 bases. CDR1 and CDR2 from the germline V gene are SGHRS and YFSETQ. The CDR3 protein is CASSLSGEGNTEAFF. Written as DNA, the CDR3 is TGCGCCAGCAGCTTGTCAGGGGAGGGGAACACTGAAGCTTTCTTT.

The J gene is TRBJ2-7, the V gene TRBV5-1, with D maybe TRBD2 (6 bases). The ends were cut back, 2 bases at V and 0 bases at J, with 9 bases in the middle. This CDR3 is built from 14 residues. The germline V gene has CDR1 SGHRS and CDR2 YFSETQ. The chain's CDR3 is CASSLGGDSYEQYF. CDR3 sequence (DNA): TGCGCCAGCAGCTTAGGCGGGGACTCCTACGAGCAGTACTTC.

Turning to this clone: At one boundary the junction diverges from the germline segment, which might be a read error. This sample also contains other DNA sequences that code for the same CDR3. CDR3 coding DNA: TGCGCTAGCAGCTTGGGAGAGATCAATCAGCCCCAGCATTTT. Protein sequence: CASSLGEINQPQHF. This chain connects TRBV5-1 to TRBJ1-5; no firm D call. The germline CDR1 and CDR2 sequences are SGHRS and YFSETQ. There are 14 residues in the CDR3.

The chain combines TRBV28 with TRBJ2-7, with 8 bases fitting TRBD2. Germline V gene sequence: CDR1 MDHEN, CDR2 SYDVKM. The CDR3 has 13 residues. After removal of 6 bases from V and 4 bases from J, the junction contained 5 bases not matched to a gene. The CDR3 nucleotides read TGTGCCAGCAGCTCTTCGGGGGGGTACGAGCAGTACTTC. Protein sequence: CASSSSGGYEQYF.

The V and J genes are TRBV6-5 and TRBJ2-7, with D maybe TRBD1 (8 bases). This CDR3 contains 14 residues. Germline V CDR1 and CDR2: MNHEY, SVGAGI. The ends were cut back, 6 bases at V and 3 bases at J, with 15 bases in the middle. The CDR3 is CASRRTGRGYEQYF. The DNA of the CDR3 is TGTGCCAGCAGACGGACAGGGAGGGGCTACGAGCAGTACTTC.

The chain carries TRBV10-3 and TRBJ1-1, with no clear D. Looked up from germline, CDR1 is ENHRY and CDR2 is SYGVKD. The CDR3 consists of 16 residues. V was cut by 7 bases and J by 0 bases, with 18 bases left in between. For the CDR3, the DNA is TGTGCCATCAAGAGTGGCGCGAGCGAAATGAACACTGAAGCTTTCTTT. This codes for CAIKSGASEMNTEAFF.

The J gene is TRBJ1-1, the V gene TRBV19; a weak D match, TRBD1 (6 bases). The V gene's germline CDR1 is LNHDA and CDR2 SQIVND (reference sequence). The CDR3 is 12 amino acids. Deletions cut 9 bases from V and 6 bases from J, with 14 bases between. The CDR3 region is CARSGTTSEAFF. CDR3 sequence (DNA): TGTGCCAGGTCCGGGACAACTTCTGAAGCTTTCTTT.

Remarks on this clone: Mismatch with germline at one junction end may stem from a read error. The rearrangement joins TRBV19 to TRBJ1-1; a weak D match, TRBD1 (5 bases). Germline loops: CDR1 LNHDA, CDR2 SQIVND (reference sequence). CDR3 size: 15 residues. Here the CDR3 reads CASTGGGDLHTEAFF. CDR3 sequence (DNA): TGTGCCAGTACGGGGGGTGGGGACCTCCACACTGAGGCTTTCTTT. The full variable domain, rest sourced from reference TRBV19 and TRBJ1-1, is DGGITQSPKYLFRKEGQNVTLSCEQNLNHDAMYWYRQDPGQGLRLIYYSQIVNDFQKGDIAEGYSVSREKKESFPLTVTSAQKNPTAFYLCASTGGGDLHTEAFFGQGTRLTVV.

The V and J genes are TRBV7-2 and TRBJ2-3; 8 positions match TRBD1. This CDR3 spans 15 amino acids. J gave up 5 bases and V 5 bases, and 9 bases lay outside the gene matches. Germline CDR1 and CDR2: SGHTA and FQGNSA. DNA of the CDR3: TGTGCCAGCAGCCTGGTGACAGGGGTGAAAGATACGCAGTATTTT. Protein: CASSLVTGVKDTQYF.

The chain uses TRBV2 and TRBJ1-2; D is possibly TRBD1 (6 bases). The CDR3 contains 15 residues. Germline lookup yields CDR1 SNHLY and CDR2 FYNNEI. V lost 5 bases and J 5 bases, leaving 18 bases between the germline ends. The CDR3 nucleotides are TGTGCCAGCAGTAGTAGTAAAGGGGGTCGGTATGGCTACACCTTC. It is translated as CASSSSKGGRYGYTF.

This clone was seen a handful of times. The V and J genes are TRBV7-2 and TRBJ1-3, with unresolved D. The CDR3 length is 11 residues. With 6 bases removed from V and 7 bases from J, the gap between germline ends came to 7 bases. CDR1 and CDR2 from the germline V gene are SGHTA and FQGNSA. The CDR3 sequence: CASSSFNTIYF. The CDR3 DNA is TGTGCCAGCAGTAGTTTTAACACCATATATTTT.

The rearrangement links TRBV7-9 to TRBJ2-1; D unresolved. This CDR3 contains 14 residues. The germline V gene has CDR1 SEHNR and CDR2 FQNEAQ (reference sequence). V lost 3 bases to trimming and J lost 4 bases, with 10 bases between them. The CDR3 DNA reads TGTGCCAGCAGCTTGGGCAGAGAGTACAATGAGCAGTTCTTC. Its translation is CASSLGREYNEQFF. Variable domain in full (rest from reference TRBV7-9 and TRBJ2-1): DTGVSQNPRHKITKRGQNVTFRCDPISEHNRLYWYRQTLGQGPEFLTYFQNEAQLEKSRLLSDRFSAERPKGSFSTLEIQRTEQGDSAMYLCASSLGREYNEQFFGPGTRLTVL.

This rearrangement joins TRBV7-8 to TRBJ1-1; 10 nucleotides align to TRBD1. Per the germline V gene, CDR1 is SGHVS and CDR2 is FQNEAQ. The CDR3 is 14 residues long. The junction had 9 bases not matched to a gene; V was cut back by 9 bases and J by 5 bases. The CDR3 nucleotides read TGTGCCAGTAGACAGGGACAGGGGAGGACTGAAGCTTTCTTT. This gives the protein CASRQGQGRTEAFF.

This clone was observed a few times. The J gene is TRBJ1-4, the V gene TRBV10-1; D is perhaps TRBD1 (6 bases). This CDR3 has 14 amino acids. Germline loops: CDR1 WNHNN, CDR2 SYGVQD (reference sequence). V was cut by 3 bases and J by 6 bases, with 11 bases left in between. CDR3 region: CASSEPGVDEKLFF. As DNA, the CDR3 is TGCGCCAGCAGTGAACCAGGGGTGGATGAAAAACTGTTTTTT.

The chain uses TRBV4-2 and TRBJ2-7; TRBD2 agrees at 12 bases. The V gene end was trimmed by 6 bases and the J gene end by 2 bases; junction bases not matched to a gene: 11. Germline CDR1 LGHNA, CDR2 YNFKEQ. The CDR3 has 17 amino acids. The CDR3 nucleotides are TGTGCCAGCAGACGGGGAACTAGCGGGGGGTCACCCTACGAGCAGTACTTC. Translating gives CASRRGTSGGSPYEQYF.

On this clone: The same CDR3 is also encoded by other DNA sequences in this sample. The rearrangement uses TRBV11-2 and TRBJ2-7; D not certain. The CDR3 is 12 amino acids. Trimming took off 0 bases at V and 6 bases at J, with 6 bases between the two ends. Germline V CDR1 and CDR2: SGHAT, FQNNGV. DNA of the CDR3: TGTGCCAGCAGCTTAGACAGGTTCGAGCAGTACTTC. Translation gives CASSLDRFEQYF.

V gene TRBV6-1 combines with J gene TRBJ2-4; 8 bases are shared with TRBD2. The CDR3 totals 19 residues. The germline gives CDR1 MNHNS, CDR2 SASEGT. Germline trimming cut 2 bases from V and 0 bases from J; bases unmatched to any gene: 12. The CDR3 nucleotides are TGTGCCAGCAGTGAACCGGGGGGGAGGAACCTTCTAGCCAAAAACATTCAGTACTTC. It translates to CASSEPGGRNLLAKNIQYF.

The chain recombines TRBV5-1 with TRBJ1-2, with TRBD1 matching 7 bases. This CDR3 region has 15 residues. Germline V CDR1 and CDR2: SGHRS, YFSETQ. V lost 2 bases and J lost 2; bases outside the gene matches: 6. The CDR3 loop reads CASSFGSGGNYGYTF. In DNA form, the CDR3 reads TGCGCCAGCAGCTTTGGGTCAGGGGGGAACTATGGCTACACCTTC. Full variable domain (remainder filled in from reference TRBV5-1 and TRBJ1-2): KAGVTQTPRYLIKTRGQQVTLSCSPISGHRSVSWYQQTPGQGLQFLFEYFSETQRNKGNFPGRFSGRQFSNSRSEMNVSTLELGDSALYLCASSFGSGGNYGYTFGSGTRLTVV.

The V gene is TRBV7-9, the J gene TRBJ1-5; D is undetermined. The CDR3 covers 13 residues. CDR1 is SEHNR, CDR2 FQNEAQ, per germline (reference sequence). Trimming removed 5 bases from V and 5 bases from J, with 10 bases in between. CDR3 DNA: TGTGCCAGCAGCCGTACCCGCGATCAGCCCCAGCATTTT. Translated, it gives CASSRTRDQPQHF.

The CDR3 sequence is CASSQLARKSSYEQYF. In DNA form, the CDR3 reads TGCGCCAGCAGTCAACTAGCGCGGAAGAGCTCCTACGAGCAGTACTTC. The chain is built from TRBV10-2 and TRBJ2-7; TRBD2 matches 7 bases. Germline V gene sequence: CDR1 WSHSY, CDR2 SAAADI. V shed 5 bases, J shed 0 bases, and the junction held 10 bases outside the gene matches. The CDR3 spans 16 residues.